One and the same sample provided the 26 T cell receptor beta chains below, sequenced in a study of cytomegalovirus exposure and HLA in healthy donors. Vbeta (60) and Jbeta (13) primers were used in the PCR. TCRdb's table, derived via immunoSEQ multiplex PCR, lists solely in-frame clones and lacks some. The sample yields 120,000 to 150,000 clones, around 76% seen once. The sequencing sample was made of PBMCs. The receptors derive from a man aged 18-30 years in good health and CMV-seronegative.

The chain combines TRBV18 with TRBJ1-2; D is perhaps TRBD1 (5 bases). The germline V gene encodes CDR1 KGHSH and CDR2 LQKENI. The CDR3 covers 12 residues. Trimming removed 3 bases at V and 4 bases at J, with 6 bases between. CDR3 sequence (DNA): TGTGCCAGCTCACCCCAGGGCTATGGCTACACCTTC. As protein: CASSPQGYGYTF.

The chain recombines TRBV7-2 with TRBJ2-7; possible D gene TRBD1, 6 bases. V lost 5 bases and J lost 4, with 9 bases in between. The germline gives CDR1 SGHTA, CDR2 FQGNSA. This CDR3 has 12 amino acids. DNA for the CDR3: TGTGCCAGCAGCGGTACAGGGTACGAGCAGTACTTC. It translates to CASSGTGYEQYF.

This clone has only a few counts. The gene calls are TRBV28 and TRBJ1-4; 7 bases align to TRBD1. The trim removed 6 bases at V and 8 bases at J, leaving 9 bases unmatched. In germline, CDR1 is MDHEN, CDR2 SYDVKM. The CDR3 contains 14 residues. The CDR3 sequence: CASRLQGVREKLFF. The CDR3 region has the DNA TGTGCCAGCAGGCTTCAGGGGGTGAGGGAAAAACTGTTTTTT.

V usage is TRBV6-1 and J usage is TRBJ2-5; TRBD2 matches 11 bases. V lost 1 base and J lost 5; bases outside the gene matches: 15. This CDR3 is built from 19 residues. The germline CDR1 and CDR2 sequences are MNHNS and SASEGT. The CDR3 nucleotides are TGTGCCAGCAGTGAAGACGAGTTTGGTAGCGGGAGGGGGGCGGAGACCCAGTACTTC. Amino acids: CASSEDEFGSGRGAETQYF.

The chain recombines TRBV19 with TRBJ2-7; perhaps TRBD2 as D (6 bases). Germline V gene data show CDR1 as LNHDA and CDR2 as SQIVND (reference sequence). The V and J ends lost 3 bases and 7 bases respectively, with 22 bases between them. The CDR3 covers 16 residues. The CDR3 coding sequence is TGTGCCAGTAGTATGAGGAACCGGGAGACTCAAGGGGAGCAGTACTTC. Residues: CASSMRNRETQGEQYF.

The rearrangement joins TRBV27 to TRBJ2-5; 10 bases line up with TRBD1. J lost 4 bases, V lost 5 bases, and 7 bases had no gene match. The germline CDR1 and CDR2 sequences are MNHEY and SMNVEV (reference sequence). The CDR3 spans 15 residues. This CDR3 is CASSIGQGVGETQYF. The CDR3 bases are TGTGCCAGCAGTATTGGACAGGGGGTGGGAGAGACCCAGTACTTC.

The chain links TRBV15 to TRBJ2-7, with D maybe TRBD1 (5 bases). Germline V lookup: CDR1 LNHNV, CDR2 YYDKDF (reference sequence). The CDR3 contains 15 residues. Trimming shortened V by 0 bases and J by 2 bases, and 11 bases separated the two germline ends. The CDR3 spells CATSRETRATYEQYF. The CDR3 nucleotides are TGTGCCACCAGCAGAGAAACCAGGGCTACCTACGAGCAGTACTTC.

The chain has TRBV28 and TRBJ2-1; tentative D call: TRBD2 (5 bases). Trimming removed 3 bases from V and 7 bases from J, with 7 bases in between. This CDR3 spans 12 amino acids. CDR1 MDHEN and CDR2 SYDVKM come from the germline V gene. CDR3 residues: CASSFGENEQFF. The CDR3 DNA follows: TGTGCCAGCAGTTTTGGGGAGAATGAGCAGTTCTTC.

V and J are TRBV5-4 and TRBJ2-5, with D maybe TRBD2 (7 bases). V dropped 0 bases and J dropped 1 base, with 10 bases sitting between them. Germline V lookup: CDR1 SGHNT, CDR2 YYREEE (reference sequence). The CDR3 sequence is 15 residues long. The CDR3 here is CASSLAGGPQETQYF. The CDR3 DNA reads TGTGCCAGCAGCTTGGCCGGGGGGCCCCAAGAGACCCAGTACTTC. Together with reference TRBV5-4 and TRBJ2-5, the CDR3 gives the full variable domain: ETGVTQSPTHLIKTRGQQVTLRCSSQSGHNTVSWYQQALGQGPQFIFQYYREEENGRGNFPPRFSGLQFPNYSSELNVNALELDDSALYLCASSLAGGPQETQYFGPGTRLLVL.

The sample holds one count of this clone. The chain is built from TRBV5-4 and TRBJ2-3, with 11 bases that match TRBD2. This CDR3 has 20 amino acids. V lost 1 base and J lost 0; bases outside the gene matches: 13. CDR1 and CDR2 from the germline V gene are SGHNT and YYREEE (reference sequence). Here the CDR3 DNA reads TGTGCCAGCAGCTTGACAGCACCGGGACTAGCGGAATCTAGCACAGATACGCAGTATTTT. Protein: CASSLTAPGLAESSTDTQYF.

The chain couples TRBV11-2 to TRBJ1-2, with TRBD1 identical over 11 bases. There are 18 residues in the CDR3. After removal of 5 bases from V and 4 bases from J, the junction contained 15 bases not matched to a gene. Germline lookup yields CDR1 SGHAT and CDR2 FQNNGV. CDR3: CASSPGTGGSVFPYGYTF. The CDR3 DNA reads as TGTGCCAGCAGCCCGGGGACAGGGGGATCCGTTTTTCCCTATGGCTACACCTTC.

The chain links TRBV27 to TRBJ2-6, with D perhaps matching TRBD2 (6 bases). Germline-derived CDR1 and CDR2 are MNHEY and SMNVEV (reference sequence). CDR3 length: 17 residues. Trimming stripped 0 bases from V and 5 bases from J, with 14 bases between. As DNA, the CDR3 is TGTGCCAGCAGTTTATCCTCGTGGGGGGTATGGGCCAACGTCCTGACTTTC. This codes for CASSLSSWGVWANVLTF.

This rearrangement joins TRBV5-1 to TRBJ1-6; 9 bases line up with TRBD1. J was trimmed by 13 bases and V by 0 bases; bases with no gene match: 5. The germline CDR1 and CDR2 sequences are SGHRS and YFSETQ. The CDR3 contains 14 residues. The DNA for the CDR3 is TGCGCCAGCAGCTTGGGACAGGGGGGAGTGCCCCTCCACTTT. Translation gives CASSLGQGGVPLHF.

The CDR3 is CASSLGPGTPYNEQFF. In DNA form, the CDR3 reads TGTGCCAGCAGCTTAGGTCCAGGGACTCCCTACAATGAGCAGTTCTTC. V and J are TRBV11-2 and TRBJ2-1; a possible D gene is TRBD2 (6 bases). Deletions cut 1 base from V and 2 bases from J, with 12 bases between. The CDR3 has 16 amino acids. The V gene's germline CDR1 is SGHAT and CDR2 FQNNGV.

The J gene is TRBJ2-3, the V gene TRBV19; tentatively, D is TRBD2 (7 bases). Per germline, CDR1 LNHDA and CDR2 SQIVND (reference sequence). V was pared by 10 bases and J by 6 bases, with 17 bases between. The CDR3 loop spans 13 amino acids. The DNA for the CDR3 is TGTGCCAACTACCCCGGGGGGCGGGATACGCAGTATTTT. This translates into CANYPGGRDTQYF.

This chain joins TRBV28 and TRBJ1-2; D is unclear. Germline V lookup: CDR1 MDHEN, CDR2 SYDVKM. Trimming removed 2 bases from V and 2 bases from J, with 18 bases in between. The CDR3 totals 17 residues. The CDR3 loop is CASSLSAVGDRNYGYTF. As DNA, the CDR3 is TGTGCCAGCAGTTTAAGCGCGGTTGGAGACCGAAACTATGGCTACACCTTC.

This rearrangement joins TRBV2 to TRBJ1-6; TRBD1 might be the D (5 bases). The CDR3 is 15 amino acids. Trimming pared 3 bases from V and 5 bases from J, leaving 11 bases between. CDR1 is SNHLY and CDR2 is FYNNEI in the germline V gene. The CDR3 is CASSDRTYHNSPLHF. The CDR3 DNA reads TGTGCCAGCAGTGACAGGACATACCATAATTCACCCCTCCACTTT. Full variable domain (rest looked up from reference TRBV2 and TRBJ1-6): EPEVTQTPSHQVTQMGQEVILRCVPISNHLYFYWYRQILGQKVEFLVSFYNNEISEKSEIFDDQFSVERPDGSNFTLKIRSTKLEDSAMYFCASSDRTYHNSPLHFGNGTRLTVT.

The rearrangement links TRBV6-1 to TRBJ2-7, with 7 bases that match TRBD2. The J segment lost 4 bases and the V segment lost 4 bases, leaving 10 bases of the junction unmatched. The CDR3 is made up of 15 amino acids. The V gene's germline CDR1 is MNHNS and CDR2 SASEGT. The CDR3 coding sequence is TGTGCCAGCAGTGTTCTCCGGGACTACATATACGAGCAGTACTTC. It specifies CASSVLRDYIYEQYF.

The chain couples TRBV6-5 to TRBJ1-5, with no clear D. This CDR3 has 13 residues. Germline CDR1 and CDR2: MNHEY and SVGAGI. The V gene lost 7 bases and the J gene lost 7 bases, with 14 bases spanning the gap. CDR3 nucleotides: TGTGCCAGCACGATCAGGCCCGGCCAGCCCCAGCATTTT. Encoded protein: CASTIRPGQPQHF.

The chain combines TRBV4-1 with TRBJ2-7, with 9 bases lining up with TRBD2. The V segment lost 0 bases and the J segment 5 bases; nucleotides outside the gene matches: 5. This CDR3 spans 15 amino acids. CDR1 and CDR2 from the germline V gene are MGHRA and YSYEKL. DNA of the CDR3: TGCGCCAGCAGCCAAGAGATAGCGGGAGTCAACGAGCAGTACTTC. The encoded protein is CASSQEIAGVNEQYF.

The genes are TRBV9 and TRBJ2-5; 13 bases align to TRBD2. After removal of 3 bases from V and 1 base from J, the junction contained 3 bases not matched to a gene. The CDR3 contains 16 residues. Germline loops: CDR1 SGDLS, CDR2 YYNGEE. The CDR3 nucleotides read TGTGCCAGCAGCGCAACTAGCGGGGGGGCCCAAGAGACCCAGTACTTC. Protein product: CASSATSGGAQETQYF.

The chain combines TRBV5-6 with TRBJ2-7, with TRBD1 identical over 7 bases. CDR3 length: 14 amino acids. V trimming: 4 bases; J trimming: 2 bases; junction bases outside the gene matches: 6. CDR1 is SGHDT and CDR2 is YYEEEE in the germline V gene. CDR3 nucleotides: TGTGCCAGCAGCGAGGGACAGAACCCCTACGAGCAGTACTTC. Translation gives CASSEGQNPYEQYF.

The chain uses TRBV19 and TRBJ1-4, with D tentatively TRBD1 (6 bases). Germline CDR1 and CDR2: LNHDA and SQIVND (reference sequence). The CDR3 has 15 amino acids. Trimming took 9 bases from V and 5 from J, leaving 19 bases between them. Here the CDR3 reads CASGQTHTANEKLFF. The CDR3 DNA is TGTGCCAGCGGACAGACTCATACCGCCAATGAAAAACTGTTTTTT.

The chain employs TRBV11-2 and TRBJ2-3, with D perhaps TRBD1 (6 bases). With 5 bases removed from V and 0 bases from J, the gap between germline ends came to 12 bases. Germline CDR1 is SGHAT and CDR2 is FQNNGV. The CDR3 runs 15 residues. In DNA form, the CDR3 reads TGTGCCAGCAGCCCGCGGACAGCTAGCACAGATACGCAGTATTTT. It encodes CASSPRTASTDTQYF.

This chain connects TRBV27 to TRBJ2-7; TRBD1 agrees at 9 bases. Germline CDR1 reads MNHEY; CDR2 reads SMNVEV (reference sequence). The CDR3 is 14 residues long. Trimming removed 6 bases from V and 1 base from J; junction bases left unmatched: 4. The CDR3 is CASRQGAGSYEQYF. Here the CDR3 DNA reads TGTGCCAGCAGACAGGGGGCGGGTTCCTACGAGCAGTACTTC.

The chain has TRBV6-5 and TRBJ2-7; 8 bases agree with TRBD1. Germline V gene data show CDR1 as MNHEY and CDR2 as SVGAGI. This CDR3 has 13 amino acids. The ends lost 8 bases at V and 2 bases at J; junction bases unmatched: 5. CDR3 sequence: CASGRQGPYEQYF. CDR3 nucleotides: TGTGCCAGCGGCCGACAGGGGCCCTACGAGCAGTACTTC.